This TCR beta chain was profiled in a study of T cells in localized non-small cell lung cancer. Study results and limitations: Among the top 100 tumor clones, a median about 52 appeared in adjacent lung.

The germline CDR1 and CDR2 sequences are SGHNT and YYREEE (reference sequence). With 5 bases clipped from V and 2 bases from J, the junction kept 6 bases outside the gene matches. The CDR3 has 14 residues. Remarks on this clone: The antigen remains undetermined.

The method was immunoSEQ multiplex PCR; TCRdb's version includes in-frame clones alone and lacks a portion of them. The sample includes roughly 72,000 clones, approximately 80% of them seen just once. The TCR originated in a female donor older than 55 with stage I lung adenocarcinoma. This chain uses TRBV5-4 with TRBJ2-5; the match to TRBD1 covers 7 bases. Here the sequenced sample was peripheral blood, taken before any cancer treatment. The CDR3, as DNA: TGTGCCAGCAGACTGGACAGGCGACAAGAGACCCAGTACTTC. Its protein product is CASRLDRRQETQYF.